The entry below gives a single T cell receptor beta chain sequence along with its context. Only a few counts were recorded for this clonotype. This receptor's antigen is unknown. Base quality data are lacking; no much larger clone is found one base away. For CDR1 and CDR2, the germline V gene (reference sequence) lists LNHNV and YYDKDF. From the cysteine through the phenylalanine, the CDR3 covers 15 amino acids. The kept DNA is CDR3 alone, 45 bases in frame from the first base. V is cut by 1 base and J by 0 bases, and the space between the germline ends is 7 bases. The data originate from a study of T cells in Graves' hyperthyroidism and ophthalmopathy (dated by TCRdb to between 2018 and 2020). For the study in its entirety: Peripheral blood samples were taken at the time of initial diagnosis, prior to any treatment. To identify distinguishing TCR V-J signatures, a discovery cohort of around 100 patients was used, comprising 40 to 45 with Graves' ophthalmopathy and approximately 57 with stable Graves' hyperthyroidism. Whether ophthalmopathy could be predicted prospectively was tested in an independent validation cohort made up of roughly 20 hyperthyroidism patients plus 17 patients who later progressed to ophthalmopathy. For training and testing, the 100 or so patients in the discovery cohort were randomly divided in a 7:3 ratio. Thyroid tissue and blood T-cell repertoires from several Graves' hyperthyroidism patients were also compared in the study. After blood sampling, hyperthyroidism patients were treated with methimazole at a starting dose of 30 mg daily, and ophthalmopathy patients were treated with high-dose intravenous methylprednisolone. The paper describes TCR Vbeta CDR3 sequencing of roughly 130 peripheral blood samples, made up of 43 ophthalmopathy patients, more than 70 hyperthyroidism patients and 17 progressor patients. Study-wide findings and limitations: Most expanded thyroid clonotypes (frequency above 0.001) were also detected in blood, suggesting blood repertoires may reflect thyroid immune responses. In validation, the model predicted progression to ophthalmopathy with around 71% sensitivity and around 72% specificity, a median of approximately 6.5 months before onset. Ophthalmopathy was separated from stable hyperthyroidism by a 13 V-J signature model, with about 86% sensitivity and about 81% specificity obtained in cross-validation and 80%/75% obtained in testing. No statistical method was used to set the sample size in advance, and investigators knew the group allocation.

TCR beta CDR3 regions were amplified from RNA transcripts. A first-round RT-PCR of the TCR CDR3 used the HTBI primer set with the Qiagen OneStep RT-PCR kit. Libraries were constructed in a second round of multiplex PCR, after which size selection and purification were performed. Libraries were sequenced paired-end with 100 bp reads on an Illumina HiSeq2000. The original methods were these. SOAPnuke was used to process the raw data, throwing out any read that contained adapters or uncalled bases, had a mean Phred below 15, or lacked an exact constant-primer or identifier match. High-quality paired reads were merged using COPE v1.2.5, and each unique nucleotide sequence was defined as a clonotype. Clonotypes were aligned to IMGT TRBV, TRBD and TRBJ reference segments using MiTCR v1.1. The analysis included only V-J combinations with a frequency above 0.0001, which together covered around 99% of the repertoires. A TCS score was defined as the ratio between F50 (clonal expansion) and ExV (chaos), using BLOSUM62-based TCRdist between CDR3 peptides within each V-J. Welch's t-statistics and random forest reduced around 510 V-J features to roughly 13, which were used in a naive Bayes classifier (R e1071). Using fastp trimming at Q25 and MiXCR clonotype assembly, TCRdb reanalyzed the public sequencing data and kept in-frame beta chains. Each CDR3 protein gets just one entry, which takes the most common genes and DNA from the rows behind it. TCRdb's processing, not the study's, gives the V and J calls here. This sample gives around 700,000 distinct CDR3 sequences in total; roughly 20% of them show up just once. Roughly a sixth of the sample goes to the ten largest clones.

Hyperthyroidism patients were newly diagnosed, with disease duration under 2 months, and aged 18 to 65 years. Patients with uncontrolled infections, other autoimmune diseases, pregnancy or lactation were excluded. Diagnoses were established on the basis of clinical symptoms, serum thyroxine and TRAb, thyroid ultrasound, and orbital computed tomography. Blood from progressor patients was collected at the time of first diagnosis with hyperthyroidism, before any ophthalmopathy symptoms had appeared. Ficoll-Paque density gradient centrifugation was used to isolate PBMCs from approximately 11 ml of fresh peripheral blood. Progressor patients were defined as those initially diagnosed with Graves' hyperthyroidism in whom ophthalmopathy developed during follow-up. Total RNA was extracted using Trizol reagent, and RNA quality was assessed on an Agilent 2100 Bioanalyzer.

The receptor chain draws on TRBV15 and TRBJ1-3; no D gene call is confident. Sequences were obtained from blood. The receptor was derived from a woman aged 45-65 years with Graves' hyperthyroidism that later progressed to Graves' ophthalmopathy. CDR3 loop: CATSRAQLSGNTIYF. The DNA is TGTGCCACCAGCAGAGCACAGCTCTCTGGAAACACCATATATTTT.